The TCR beta chain under discussion was sequenced for a study of pediatric ulcerative colitis. Notes on this clone: Antigen specificity is unknown.

CDR3 length equals 13 residues. Study-wide results and caveats: Repertoires came from total lymphocyte DNA, so rare subsets like regulatory T cells may be missed.

The data were produced by immunoSEQ multiplex PCR, yet TCRdb's version contains in-frame clones alone and is incomplete. The table lists 59,000 or so clones, around 80% of them singletons. The sample taken for sequencing was blood. This TCR was recovered from a boy between 10 and 17 years old with moderate ulcerative colitis. V usage is TRBV12-2 and J usage is TRBJ2-4; TRBD1 is the table's D call and was not checked against the DNA. TRBV12-2 is given as a pseudogene. The CDR3 nucleotides read TGTGCAGGGCGCACGAAAGCCAAAAACATTCAGTACTTC. It codes for CAGRTKAKNIQYF.